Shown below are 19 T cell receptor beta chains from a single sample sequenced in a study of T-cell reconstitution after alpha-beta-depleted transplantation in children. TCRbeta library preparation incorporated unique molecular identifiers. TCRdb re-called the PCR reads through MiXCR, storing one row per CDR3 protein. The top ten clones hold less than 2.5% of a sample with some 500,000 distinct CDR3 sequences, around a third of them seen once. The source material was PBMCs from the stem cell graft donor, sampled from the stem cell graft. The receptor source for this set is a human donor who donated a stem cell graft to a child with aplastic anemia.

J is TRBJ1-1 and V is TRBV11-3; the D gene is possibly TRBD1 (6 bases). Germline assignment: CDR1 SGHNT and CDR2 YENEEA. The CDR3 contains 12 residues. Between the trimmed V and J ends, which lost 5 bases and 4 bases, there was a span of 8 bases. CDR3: CASSARGTEAFF. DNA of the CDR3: TGTGCCAGCAGCGCCAGGGGCACTGAAGCTTTCTTT. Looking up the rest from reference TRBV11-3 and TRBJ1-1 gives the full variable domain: EAGVVQSPRYKIIEKKQPVAFWCNPISGHNTLYWYLQNLGQGPELLIRYENEEAVDDSQLPKDRFSAERLKGVDSTLKIQPAELGDSAVYLCASSARGTEAFFGQGTRLTVV.

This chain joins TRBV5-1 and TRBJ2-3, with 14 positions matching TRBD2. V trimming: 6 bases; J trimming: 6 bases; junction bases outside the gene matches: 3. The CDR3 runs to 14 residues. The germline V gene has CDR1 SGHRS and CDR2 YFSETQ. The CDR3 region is CASNRLAGGDTQYF. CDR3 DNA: TGCGCCAGCAACAGACTAGCGGGAGGGGATACGCAGTATTTT.

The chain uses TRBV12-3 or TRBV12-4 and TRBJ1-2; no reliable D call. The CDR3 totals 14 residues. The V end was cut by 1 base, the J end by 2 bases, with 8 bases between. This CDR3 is CASSLGEGNYGYTF. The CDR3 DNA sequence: TGTGCCAGCAGTTTAGGAGAGGGAAACTATGGCTACACCTTC.

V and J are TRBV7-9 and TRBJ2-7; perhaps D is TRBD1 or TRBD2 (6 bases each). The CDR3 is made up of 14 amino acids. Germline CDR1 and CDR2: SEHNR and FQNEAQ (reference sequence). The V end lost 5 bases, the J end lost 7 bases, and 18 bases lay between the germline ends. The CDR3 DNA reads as TGTGCCAGCAGCCAGGGGCGGAGGGTAGAAGAGCAGTACTTC. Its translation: CASSQGRRVEEQYF.

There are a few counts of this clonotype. The CDR3 sequence: CASSGGLIEDGNTIYF. CDR3 DNA: TGTGCCAGCAGCGGAGGACTCATCGAGGACGGAAACACCATATATTTT. The chain has TRBV5-4 and TRBJ1-3; D gene uncertain. V was shortened by 4 bases and J by 4 bases, with 18 bases between the two germline ends. Germline V gene lookup returns CDR1 SGHNT and CDR2 YYREEE (reference sequence). This CDR3 region has 16 residues.

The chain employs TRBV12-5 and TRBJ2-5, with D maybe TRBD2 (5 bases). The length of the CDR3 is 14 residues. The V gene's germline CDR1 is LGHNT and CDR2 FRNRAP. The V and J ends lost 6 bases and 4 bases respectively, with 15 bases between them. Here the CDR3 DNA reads TGTGCTAGTGGCTACGGGCTCGAGGGAGAGACCCAGTACTTC. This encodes CASGYGLEGETQYF.

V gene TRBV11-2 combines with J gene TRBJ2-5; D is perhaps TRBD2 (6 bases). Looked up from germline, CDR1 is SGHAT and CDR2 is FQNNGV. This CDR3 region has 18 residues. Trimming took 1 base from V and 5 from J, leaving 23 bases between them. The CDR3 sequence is CASSLVWLAREGTETQYF. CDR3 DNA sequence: TGTGCCAGCAGCTTAGTGTGGCTAGCGAGAGAAGGGACGGAGACCCAGTACTTC.

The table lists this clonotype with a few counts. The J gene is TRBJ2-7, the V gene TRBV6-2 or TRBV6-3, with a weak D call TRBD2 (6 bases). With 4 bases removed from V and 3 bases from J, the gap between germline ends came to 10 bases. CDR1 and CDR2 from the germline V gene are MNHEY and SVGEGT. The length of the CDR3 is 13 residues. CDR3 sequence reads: CASSSNSGYEQYF. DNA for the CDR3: TGTGCCAGCAGTTCGAATAGCGGCTACGAGCAGTACTTC.

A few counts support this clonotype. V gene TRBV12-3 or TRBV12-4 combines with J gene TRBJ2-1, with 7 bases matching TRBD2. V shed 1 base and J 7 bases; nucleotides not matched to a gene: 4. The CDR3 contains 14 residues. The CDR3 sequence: CASSLGAGMNEQFF. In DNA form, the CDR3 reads TGTGCCAGCAGTTTAGGAGCGGGGATGAATGAGCAGTTCTTC.

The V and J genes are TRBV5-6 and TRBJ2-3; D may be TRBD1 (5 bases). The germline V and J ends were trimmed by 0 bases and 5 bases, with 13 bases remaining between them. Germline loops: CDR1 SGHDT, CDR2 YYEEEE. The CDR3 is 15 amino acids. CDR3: CASSLEGRKGDTQYF. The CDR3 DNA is TGTGCCAGCAGCTTGGAGGGGCGCAAGGGAGATACGCAGTATTTT. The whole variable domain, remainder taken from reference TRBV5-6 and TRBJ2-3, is DAGVTQSPTHLIKTRGQQVTLRCSPKSGHDTVSWYQQALGQGPQFIFQYYEEEERQRGNFPDRFSGHQFPNYSSELNVNALLLGDSALYLCASSLEGRKGDTQYFGPGTRLTVL.

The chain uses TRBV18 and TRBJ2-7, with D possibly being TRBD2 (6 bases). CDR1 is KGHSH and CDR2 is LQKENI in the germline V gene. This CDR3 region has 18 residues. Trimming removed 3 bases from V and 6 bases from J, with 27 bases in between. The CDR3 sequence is CASSPFQKLAEGRTEQYF. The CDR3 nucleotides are TGTGCCAGCTCACCTTTCCAGAAGTTAGCGGAGGGCCGCACCGAGCAGTACTTC.

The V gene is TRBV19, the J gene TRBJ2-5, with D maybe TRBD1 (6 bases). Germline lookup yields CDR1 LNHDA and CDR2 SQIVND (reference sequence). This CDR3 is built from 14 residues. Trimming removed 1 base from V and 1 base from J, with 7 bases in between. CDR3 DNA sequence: TGTGCCAGTAGTATAGGAGGGGGCCAAGAGACCCAGTACTTC. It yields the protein CASSIGGGQETQYF.

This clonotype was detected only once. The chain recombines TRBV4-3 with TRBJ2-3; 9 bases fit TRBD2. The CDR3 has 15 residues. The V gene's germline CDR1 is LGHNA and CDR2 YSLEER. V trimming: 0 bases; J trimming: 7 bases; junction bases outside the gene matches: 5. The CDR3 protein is CASSQEREGLYTQYF. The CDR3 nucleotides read TGCGCCAGCAGCCAAGAGCGGGAGGGCCTGTATACGCAGTATTTT.

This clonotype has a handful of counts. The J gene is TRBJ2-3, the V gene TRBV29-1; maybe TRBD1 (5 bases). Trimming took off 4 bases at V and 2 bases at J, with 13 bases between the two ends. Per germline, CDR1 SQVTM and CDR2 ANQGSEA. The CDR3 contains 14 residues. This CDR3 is CSVGRGQATDTQYF. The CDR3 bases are TGCAGCGTTGGAAGGGGTCAGGCCACAGATACGCAGTATTTT.

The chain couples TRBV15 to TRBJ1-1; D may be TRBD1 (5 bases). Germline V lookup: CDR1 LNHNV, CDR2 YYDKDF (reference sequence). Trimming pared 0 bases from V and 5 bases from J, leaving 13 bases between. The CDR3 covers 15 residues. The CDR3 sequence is CATSREDARGTEAFF. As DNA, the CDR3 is TGTGCCACCAGCAGAGAGGACGCCCGGGGGACTGAAGCTTTCTTT.

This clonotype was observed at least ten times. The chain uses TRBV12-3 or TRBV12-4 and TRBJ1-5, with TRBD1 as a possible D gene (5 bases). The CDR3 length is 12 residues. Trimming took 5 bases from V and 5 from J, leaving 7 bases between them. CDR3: CASSQGYQPQHF. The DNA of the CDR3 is TGTGCCAGCAGTCAGGGATATCAGCCCCAGCATTTT.

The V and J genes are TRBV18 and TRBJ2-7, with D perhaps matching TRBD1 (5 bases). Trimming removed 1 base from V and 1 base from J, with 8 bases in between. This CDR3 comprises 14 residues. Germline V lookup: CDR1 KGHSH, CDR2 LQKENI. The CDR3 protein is CASSPQGVSYEQYV. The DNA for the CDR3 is TGTGCCAGCTCACCACAAGGGGTGTCCTACGAGCAGTACGTC.

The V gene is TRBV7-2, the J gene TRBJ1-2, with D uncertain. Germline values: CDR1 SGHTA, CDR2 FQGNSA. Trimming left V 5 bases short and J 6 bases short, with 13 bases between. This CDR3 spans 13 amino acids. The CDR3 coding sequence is TGTGCCAGCAGCCCCCCCCTAATTGATGGCTACACCTTC. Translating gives CASSPPLIDGYTF.

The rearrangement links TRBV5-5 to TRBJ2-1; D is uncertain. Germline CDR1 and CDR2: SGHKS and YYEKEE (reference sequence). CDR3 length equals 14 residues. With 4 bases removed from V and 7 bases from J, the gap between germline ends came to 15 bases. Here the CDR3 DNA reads TGTGCCAGCAGCATCGCCCGGGTGGGTAATGAGCAGTTCTTC. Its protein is CASSIARVGNEQFF. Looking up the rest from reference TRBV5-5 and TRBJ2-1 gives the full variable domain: DAGVTQSPTHLIKTRGQQVTLRCSPISGHKSVSWYQQVLGQGPQFIFQYYEKEERGRGNFPDRFSARQFPNYSSELNVNALLLGDSALYLCASSIARVGNEQFFGPGTRLTVL.